The clone carrying this T cell receptor beta chain was counted ten times or more. Antigen specificity is unknown. The sample is drawn from a study of blood T cells in healthy people across ages. Study findings and constraints: While age rose, TCR beta diversity per million T cells dropped in a roughly linear way. More naive CD4+ cells and higher diversity marked long-lived donors relative to aged donors.

V lost 2 bases and J lost 1; bases outside the gene matches: 11. The CDR3 contains 18 residues. The germline CDR1 and CDR2 sequences are SGHTA and FQGNSA. Then a second PCR, running about 6 to 11 cycles, was carried out with a sample-barcoded 5' primer and a J-beta primer mix. Each cDNA was tagged by a template-switch adaptor containing 12 random nucleotides. One entry per CDR3 protein, called by TCRdb with MiXCR from the 5' RACE reads. The top ten clones hold roughly 17% of a sample with some 790,000 distinct CDR3 sequences, roughly 26% of them seen once. Total RNA extracted from each sample amounted to at least 5 micrograms.

This chain uses TRBV7-2 with TRBJ2-5; 9 bases align to TRBD1. Material for sequencing was blood. The clonotype originates from a woman of 80 years or more in good health. CDR3 coding DNA: TGTGCCAGCAGCTTATTCGGACCGGGGACAGGGCCCCAAGAGACCCAGTACTTC. Translated, it gives CASSLFGPGTGPQETQYF.